This passage covers 8 T cell receptor beta chains from one sample sequenced in a study of blood T cells in healthy people across ages. The use of a sample-barcoded 5' primer and a J-beta primer mix characterized a second PCR of roughly 7 to 12 cycles. TCRdb reprocessed the 5' RACE reads with MiXCR, giving one entry per CDR3 protein. The table lists some 790,000 distinct CDR3 sequences, 25% to 30% of them singletons. The sequenced material came from blood. The receptors here all came from a woman at least 80 years old in good health.

The rearrangement uses TRBV11-2 and TRBJ2-1, with 13 bases aligning to TRBD2. Germline CDR1 is SGHAT and CDR2 is FQNNGV. CDR3 length equals 16 residues. V was pared by 1 base and J by 7 bases, with 4 bases of the junction left unmatched. Here the CDR3 DNA reads TGTGCCAGCAGCTTAGGGAGACTAGCGGGGGGTAATGAGCAGTTCTTC. As protein: CASSLGRLAGGNEQFF.

Comment on this clonotype: Its ends do not fully match the called genes, so a read error is possible. The V call is TRBV9, the J call TRBJ2-3; 8 nucleotides agree with TRBD2. This CDR3 has 18 amino acids. CDR1 and CDR2 from the germline V gene are SGDLS and YYNGEE. The CDR3 region is CVSSVVDGGAQPTDTQYF. The DNA of the CDR3 is TGTGTCAGCAGCGTAGTGGACGGGGGGGCCCAACCCACAGATACGCAGTATTTT.

In this sample, this clonotype turned up many times. J is TRBJ1-6 and V is TRBV14; no definite D call. Trimming cost V 0 bases and J 7 bases, with 7 bases left between them. This CDR3 spans 14 amino acids. Looked up from germline, CDR1 is SGHDN and CDR2 is FVKESK. DNA for the CDR3: TGTGCCAGCAGCCAAGAGGTCGGGAATTCACCCCTCCACTTT. Encoded protein: CASSQEVGNSPLHF.

As to this clonotype: An end of the junction does not agree with germline; a read error may underlie this. This chain links TRBV6-6 with TRBJ2-1, with 10 bases matching TRBD2. This CDR3 spans 15 amino acids. The V gene's germline CDR1 is MNHNY and CDR2 SVGAGI (reference sequence). The CDR3 DNA follows: TGTGCCAGCGTCTCAGGGACTAGCGAGAAGAATGAGCAGGACTTC. Translated: CASVSGTSEKNEQDF.

As for this clonotype: With a much larger clone just one base away, this may be a read error. The chain uses TRBV5-8 and TRBJ1-5; D is perhaps TRBD1 (6 bases). The CDR3 extends over 16 amino acids. Germline V lookup: CDR1 SGHTS, CDR2 YDEGEE. The CDR3 DNA reads as TGTGCCAGCAGAACCTACAGGGAATACGCTGGTCAGTCCCAGCATTTT. This translates into CASRTYREYAGQSQHF.

This clonotype was recorded a few times. The V gene is TRBV6-2 or TRBV6-3, the J gene TRBJ2-3; 9 bases align to TRBD1. Germline V CDR1 and CDR2: MNHEY, SVGEGT. Unmatched junction bases numbered 13, after V lost 6 bases and J lost 9 bases. The CDR3 totals 15 residues. Here the CDR3 reads CASRDRDRASDTQYF. CDR3 in DNA: TGTGCCAGCAGGGACAGGGACAGGGCAAGCGACACGCAGTATTTT.

In regard to this clonotype: A much bigger clone sits one base away, suggesting this may be a read error. The chain combines TRBV20-1 with TRBJ2-1; 9 bases align to TRBD1. There are 15 residues in the CDR3. Germline V gene data show CDR1 as DFQATT and CDR2 as SNEGSKA (reference sequence). The J segment lost 6 bases and the V segment lost 3 bases, leaving 9 bases of the junction unmatched. In DNA, the CDR3 is TGCAGTGCTAGTATCTGGGACAGGGTCCGCAATGAGCAGTTCTTC. It is translated as CSASIWDRVRNEQFF.

CDR3 sequence: CASSVYSATNEKLFF. For the CDR3, the DNA is TGTGCCAGCAGTGTCTACAGTGCAACTAATGAAAAACTGTTTTTT. The chain recombines TRBV25-1 with TRBJ1-4; D remains ambiguous. The germline CDR1 and CDR2 sequences are MGHDK and SYGVNS. Trimming shortened V by 4 bases and J by 0 bases, and 9 bases separated the two germline ends. The CDR3 covers 15 residues.